The subject of this entry is one T cell receptor beta chain. Its target is not known. The sample comes from a study of untreated major depressive disorder. Study conclusions and caveats: Compared with controls, depressed patients showed more TRBV05-01 (Vbeta 5.1) usage in CD4+ T cells.

Germline loops: CDR1 KGHSH, CDR2 LQKENI. The CDR3 runs to 13 residues. The V gene lost 8 bases and the J gene lost 4 bases, with 14 bases spanning the gap. The repertoire was sequenced with immunoSEQ multiplex PCR; TCRdb's copy has only in-frame clones and lacks some. Here the sample spans some 27,000 clones, approximately 91% being singletons. The chain has TRBV18 and TRBJ1-2; D remains unclear. What was sequenced was CD4+ T cells from PBMCs. The origin of this receptor is a woman in her twenties or thirties with major depressive disorder. CDR3 in amino acids: CASTKDRIYGYTF. DNA of the CDR3: TGTGCCAGCACAAAGGACCGAATCTATGGCTACACCTTC.